This T cell receptor beta chain is drawn from a study of blood T cells in healthy people across ages. Together with a sample-barcoded 5' primer, a J-beta primer mix was included in a second PCR lasting about 6 to 11 cycles. CDR3-containing paired-end reads numbered at least 2.5 million in each sample. TCRdb analysed the 5' RACE reads with MiXCR anew, one entry per CDR3 protein. The table records about 700,000 distinct CDR3 sequences, less than 40% of them present only once. The CDR3 consists of 17 residues. CDR1 is DFQATT and CDR2 is SNEGSKA in the germline V gene (reference sequence). V gave up 0 bases and J gave up 6 bases, with 24 bases separating them. Each sample yielded at least 5.5 micrograms of PBMC total RNA.

V and J are TRBV20-1 and TRBJ2-7; tentative D call: TRBD1 (6 bases). The clonotype originates from a woman older than 75 in good health. Sequenced material: blood. In nucleotides, the CDR3 is TGCAGTGCTAGAGATTCCCAGGGGTCGTGGTCTAGGTTCGAGCAGTACTTC. It translates to CSARDSQGSWSRFEQYF.